A selection of T cell receptor beta chains follows, all from one sample in a study of OX40 agonist ivuxolimab in advanced cancers. TCRdb keeps only in-frame clones here, not all; method: immunoSEQ multiplex PCR. Of around 61,000 clones in the sample, roughly 80% were seen once. This specimen consisted of CD4+ or CD8+ T cells sorted from blood, obtained in a trial of the OX40 agonist ivuxolimab. These receptors were collected from an adult with an advanced solid tumor such as melanoma, head and neck, liver or kidney cancer. The CDR3 runs from the conserved cysteine through the conserved F or W. The D gene is left open where the match is weak. Not all rows give a size; the values are once, few, many and, for expanded clones, a class.

J | D | size | V | CDR3 | DNA
TRBJ2-3 | - | - | TRBV6-5 | CATQRDNKDTQYF | TGTGCCACCCAGAGGGACAACAAGGATACGCAGTATTTT
TRBJ2-1 | - | few | TRBV20-1 | CSARDYNEQFF | TGCAGTGCTAGGGACTACAATGAGCAGTTCTTC
TRBJ2-7 | TRBD1 | - | TRBV6-5 | CASRPGQGYEQYF | TGTGCCAGCCGCCCGGGACAGGGTTACGAGCAGTACTTC
TRBJ2-5 | TRBD1 | - | TRBV7-9 | CASSSTLGTGRNQETQYF | TGTGCCAGCAGCTCAACCCTCGGGACAGGGAGAAACCAAGAGACCCAGTACTTC
TRBJ2-5 | - | - | TRBV28 | CASSPAGLEETQYF | TGTGCCAGCAGTCCGGCGGGACTCGAGGAGACCCAGTACTTC
TRBJ2-5 | - | - | TRBV11-3 | CASSLGDTGYEGQYF | TGTGCCAGCAGCTTAGGAGATACAGGGTATGAGGGCCAGTACTTC
TRBJ1-2 | - | - | TRBV6-6 | CASSNTGFDYGYTF | TGTGCCAGCAGCAATACAGGGTTTGACTATGGCTACACCTTC
TRBJ1-5 | - | once | TRBV5-1 | CASSETVGNQPQHF | TGCGCCAGCAGCGAGACAGTGGGAAATCAGCCCCAGCATTTT
TRBJ2-5 | TRBD1 | - | TRBV5-1 | CASSLAPGTGGRETQYF | TGCGCCAGCAGCTTGGCCCCCGGGACAGGGGGCCGAGAGACCCAGTACTTC
TRBJ2-7 | TRBD1 | - | TRBV5-5 | CASSHRQGHQSYEQYF | TGTGCCAGCAGCCATCGACAGGGCCACCAATCCTACGAGCAGTACTTC
TRBJ2-6 | - | - | TRBV11-3 | CASSLEGSGANVLTF | TGTGCCAGCAGCTTAGAGGGGTCTGGGGCCAACGTCCTGACTTTC
TRBJ2-7 | - | - | TRBV6-5 | CASKGYMGGEQYF | TGTGCCAGCAAGGGGTACATGGGGGGCGAGCAGTACTTC
TRBJ1-1 | - | - | TRBV19 | CASKFGQETLNTEAFF | TGTGCCAGTAAGTTTGGCCAGGAGACGTTGAACACTGAAGCTTTCTTT
TRBJ2-3 | TRBD2 | - | TRBV30 | CAWAGGSTDTQYF | TGTGCCTGGGCGGGGGGAAGCACAGATACGCAGTATTTT
TRBJ1-2 | - | - | TRBV6-5 | CASSLGLHNYGYTF | TGTGCCAGCAGTCTAGGACTTCATAACTATGGCTACACCTTC
TRBJ2-1 | TRBD2 | - | TRBV7-3 | CASSPWTSGFNEQFF | TGTGCCAGCAGCCCCTGGACTAGCGGTTTCAATGAGCAGTTCTTC
TRBJ2-2 | - | - | TRBV11-1 | CASSLGSGTGELFF | TGTGCCAGCAGCTTAGGGTCAGGCACCGGGGAGCTGTTTTTT
TRBJ2-3 | - | - | TRBV6-5 | CASRSLVGGTDTQYF | TGTGCCAGCAGGAGTCTAGTAGGTGGCACAGATACGCAGTATTTT
TRBJ2-3 | - | - | TRBV7-9 | CASSLAGYTQYF | TGTGCCAGCAGCTTAGCCGGGTATACGCAGTATTTT
TRBJ2-7 | - | - | TRBV19 | CASSVTDLGSYEQYF | TGTGCCAGTAGTGTCACGGACTTGGGGTCCTACGAGCAGTACTTC
TRBJ2-6 | - | - | TRBV4-1 | CASSQDLTGPLGANVLTF | TGCGCCAGCAGCCAAGATCTAACAGGGCCTCTTGGGGCCAACGTCCTGACTTTC
TRBJ2-2 | - | - | TRBV18 | CASSPPTTIGELFF | TGTGCCAGCTCACCCCCCACCACCATCGGGGAGCTGTTTTTT
TRBJ2-3 | - | - | TRBV7-9 | CASSLEAGARGTDTQYF | TGTGCCAGCAGCTTAGAAGCGGGCGCACGAGGCACAGATACGCAGTATTTT
TRBJ1-1 | - | - | TRBV4-1 | CASSLPKGQLTEAFF | TGCGCCAGCAGCCTACCCAAGGGACAACTCACTGAAGCTTTCTTT
TRBJ2-7 | - | - | TRBV5-4 | CASSIELREQYF | TGTGCCAGCAGCATAGAACTGCGCGAGCAGTACTTC
TRBJ2-2 | - | once | TRBV19 | CASSRGADGELFF | TGTGCCAGTAGTCGGGGGGCGGACGGGGAGCTGTTTTTT
TRBJ2-1 | TRBD2 | - | TRBV19 | CATGVGLAGGEEQFF | TGTGCCACCGGAGTAGGACTAGCGGGAGGCGAGGAGCAGTTCTTC
TRBJ1-1 | - | few | TRBV7-9 | CASSSALNTEAFF | TGTGCCAGCAGTTCTGCCCTGAACACTGAAGCTTTCTTT
TRBJ2-2 | - | - | TRBV7-3 | CASSSTGGDTGELFF | TGTGCCAGCAGCTCCACTGGGGGTGACACCGGGGAGCTGTTTTTT
TRBJ1-2 | - | - | TRBV5-1 | CASLPTEGRDYTF | TGCGCCAGCCTTCCCACGGAGGGGCGTGACTACACCTTC
TRBJ1-5 | - | - | TRBV2 | CASRAQSYSNQPQHF | TGTGCCAGCAGGGCACAGTCTTATAGCAATCAGCCCCAGCATTTT
TRBJ1-1 | - | - | TRBV5-1 | CASSISPNTEAFF | TGCGCCAGCAGCATTTCCCCGAACACTGAAGCTTTCTTT
TRBJ1-2 | - | few | TRBV2 | CASSESNYGYTF | TGTGCCAGCAGTGAAAGCAACTATGGCTACACCTTC
TRBJ1-5 | TRBD1 | - | TRBV6-1 | CASSEGQGVRPQHF | TGTGCCAGCAGTGAAGGACAGGGAGTGCGGCCCCAGCATTTT
TRBJ1-6 | - | - | TRBV27 | CASSWGRGGGADLDSPLHF | TGTGCCAGCAGTTGGGGGCGTGGCGGAGGGGCCGACCTGGATTCACCCCTCCACTTT
TRBJ1-1 | - | - | TRBV30 | CAWSSSGSGEAFF | TGTGCCTGGAGTAGTTCAGGATCAGGCGAAGCTTTCTTT
TRBJ1-1 | - | - | TRBV2 | CASSISDSEAFF | TGTGCCAGCAGTATTTCCGACAGTGAAGCTTTCTTT
TRBJ1-2 | TRBD1 | - | TRBV29-1 | CSVVGDRGQQSGYTF | TGCAGCGTTGTCGGGGACAGGGGGCAACAGTCTGGCTACACCTTC
TRBJ1-4 | - | - | TRBV11-3 | CASSLRVKPNEKLFF | TGTGCCAGCAGCTTACGAGTAAAGCCTAATGAAAAACTGTTTTTT
TRBJ2-7 | - | - | TRBV7-3 | CASSLRFTDEQYF | TGTGCCAGCAGCTTAAGGTTCACGGACGAGCAGTACTTC